The next 22 T cell receptor beta chains were all read from a single sample in a study of blood T cell repertoires in COVID-19. The assay was immunoSEQ multiplex PCR, and TCRdb's table has in-frame clones only and misses some. The sample consists of approximately 250,000 clones, around 90% of them appearing once. The sequenced material came from PBMCs or T cells enriched from blood (not recorded which). The receptors were sampled from a woman aged 60-70 years in a cohort exposed to, infected with or recovered from COVID-19 (not recorded which).

The table lists this clone with a count of one. CDR3 sequence reads: CASSQGENSGAINEQFF. The CDR3 DNA follows: TGTGCCAGCAGCCAAGGAGAGAATAGCGGGGCTATCAATGAGCAGTTCTTC. The chain has TRBV4-2 and TRBJ2-1; TRBD2 aligns across 8 bases. The CDR3 sequence is 17 residues long. Germline assignment: CDR1 LGHNA and CDR2 YNFKEQ. Trimming took 1 base from V and 6 from J; bases not matched to a gene: 11.

The chain has TRBV27 and TRBJ2-5; weak D call: TRBD2 (6 bases). Germline assignment: CDR1 MNHEY and CDR2 SMNVEV (reference sequence). Trimming removed 2 bases from V and 7 bases from J, with 20 bases in between. The CDR3 loop spans 16 amino acids. CDR3 nucleotide sequence: TGTGCCAGCAGTTTAACGAGGGACTCCTCGCAGGGGACCCAGTACTTC. Amino acid sequence: CASSLTRDSSQGTQYF.

This clone came up once. The chain couples TRBV6-6 to TRBJ1-3; 8 bases map to TRBD1. The germline gives CDR1 MNHNY, CDR2 SVGAGI (reference sequence). This CDR3 spans 14 amino acids. V lost 9 bases and J lost 4; bases outside the gene matches: 8. This CDR3 is CASVKQGVGNTIYF. The CDR3, as DNA: TGTGCCAGTGTCAAACAGGGGGTCGGAAACACCATATATTTT.

The rearrangement joins TRBV19 to TRBJ1-2; no reliable D call. This CDR3 contains 13 residues. Trimming removed 3 bases from V and 8 bases from J, with 13 bases in between. Germline assignment: CDR1 LNHDA and CDR2 SQIVND (reference sequence). The CDR3 nucleotides read TGTGCCAGTAGTATCGCCGGGGTGGGAGGCTACACCTTC. It yields the protein CASSIAGVGGYTF.

The chain has TRBV2 and TRBJ1-5; TRBD1 aligns across 7 bases. With 5 bases clipped from V and 6 bases from J, the junction kept 10 bases outside the gene matches. Looked up from germline, CDR1 is SNHLY and CDR2 is FYNNEI. The CDR3 totals 15 residues. The CDR3 sequence: CASSLTGDKGQPQHF. CDR3 nucleotide sequence: TGTGCCAGCAGTCTTACAGGGGATAAGGGTCAGCCCCAGCATTTT.

The rearrangement links TRBV19 to TRBJ2-7, with TRBD2 matching over 7 bases. CDR3 length: 15 amino acids. CDR1 and CDR2 (germline): LNHDA, SQIVND (reference sequence). With 3 bases clipped from V and 1 base from J, the junction kept 6 bases outside the gene matches. The CDR3 DNA is TGTGCCAGTAGTATGTTTGGGGAGGGGTCCTACGAGCAGTACTTC. This codes for CASSMFGEGSYEQYF.

The V call is TRBV7-2, the J call TRBJ2-7; 8 bases are a match to TRBD2. In germline, CDR1 is SGHTA, CDR2 FQGNSA. V lost 4 bases to trimming and J lost 0 bases; unmatched junction nucleotides: 5. The CDR3 extends over 15 amino acids. In nucleotides, the CDR3 is TGTGCCAGCAGCTGGATGAGCGGGAGCTCCTACGAGCAGTACTTC. It yields the protein CASSWMSGSSYEQYF. Complete variable domain (other parts from reference TRBV7-2 and TRBJ2-7): GAGVSQSPSNKVTEKGKDVELRCDPISGHTALYWYRQSLGQGLEFLIYFQGNSAPDKSGLPSDRFSAERTGGSVSTLTIQRTQQEDSAVYLCASSWMSGSSYEQYFGPGTRLTVT.

This chain uses TRBV18 with TRBJ2-2; D unclear. Germline lookup yields CDR1 KGHSH and CDR2 LQKENI. V dropped 3 bases and J dropped 4 bases, with 15 bases sitting between them. The CDR3 contains 16 residues. This CDR3 reads CASSPLLSGGTGELFF. The CDR3 DNA sequence: TGTGCCAGCTCACCGCTTTTATCTGGCGGCACCGGGGAGCTGTTTTTT.

This chain joins TRBV9 and TRBJ2-7; a weak D match, TRBD2 (6 bases). In germline, CDR1 is SGDLS, CDR2 YYNGEE. CDR3 size: 16 residues. V was trimmed by 2 bases and J by 0 bases, leaving 15 bases between them. This CDR3 is CASSVRPSATSYEQYF. The CDR3 nucleotides are TGTGCCAGCAGCGTCAGGCCTAGCGCTACCTCCTACGAGCAGTACTTC.

This chain joins TRBV7-2 and TRBJ1-5; 10 bases agree with TRBD1. With V trimmed by 3 bases and J by 4 bases, 3 bases remained unmatched. The germline gives CDR1 SGHTA, CDR2 FQGNSA. CDR3 size: 15 residues. This CDR3 is CASSFGQGVNQPQHF. In nucleotides, the CDR3 is TGTGCCAGCAGCTTCGGACAGGGGGTGAATCAGCCCCAGCATTTT. The variable domain in full, completed from reference TRBV7-2 and TRBJ1-5, reads GAGVSQSPSNKVTEKGKDVELRCDPISGHTALYWYRQSLGQGLEFLIYFQGNSAPDKSGLPSDRFSAERTGGSVSTLTIQRTQQEDSAVYLCASSFGQGVNQPQHFGDGTRLSIL.

This chain joins TRBV27 and TRBJ1-5; 7 nucleotides align to TRBD1. The J segment lost 6 bases and the V segment lost 6 bases, leaving 5 bases of the junction unmatched. The CDR3 length is 13 residues. The germline gives CDR1 MNHEY, CDR2 SMNVEV (reference sequence). CDR3 sequence reads: CASSPAGGQPQHF. CDR3 in DNA: TGTGCCAGCAGCCCTGCAGGGGGTCAGCCCCAGCATTTT.

In DNA form, the CDR3 reads TGTGCCAGCTCACCACAGGTGGGACAGGGGCCAGCTAACTATGGCTACACCTTC. Translating gives CASSPQVGQGPANYGYTF. V is TRBV18 and J is TRBJ1-2; 10 nucleotides line up with TRBD1. The germline gives CDR1 KGHSH, CDR2 LQKENI. V lost 1 base, J lost 0 bases, and 8 bases stayed unmatched. CDR3 length: 18 amino acids.

This clone has only one observation. The chain recombines TRBV21-1 with TRBJ1-5; TRBD1 was called by the table and not checked on the DNA. TRBV21-1 is labeled a pseudogene. The CDR3 runs 14 residues. The CDR3 here is CASSGGGGGQPQHF. In DNA, the CDR3 is TGTGCCAGCAGCGGAGGGGGCGGAGGTCAGCCCCAGCATTTT.

V is TRBV18 and J is TRBJ2-3; TRBD1 matches at 8 bases. Per the germline V gene, CDR1 is KGHSH and CDR2 is LQKENI. J lost 2 bases, V lost 3 bases, and 4 bases had no gene match. The CDR3 runs 15 residues. The DNA of the CDR3 is TGTGCCAGCTCACCTGGGACAGGACTCACAGATACGCAGTATTTT. It specifies CASSPGTGLTDTQYF.

This chain joins TRBV25-1 and TRBJ2-1; maybe TRBD2 (5 bases). The CDR3 totals 14 residues. Germline CDR1 is MGHDK and CDR2 is SYGVNS. With 4 bases removed from V and 6 bases from J, the gap between germline ends came to 13 bases. The CDR3 nucleotides are TGTGCCAGCAGTGCCCAGAGGACTCCCAATGAGCAGTTCTTC. Protein sequence: CASSAQRTPNEQFF.

The gene calls are TRBV9 and TRBJ2-3; D might be TRBD1 (6 bases). The CDR3 loop spans 16 amino acids. Per the germline V gene, CDR1 is SGDLS and CDR2 is YYNGEE. V lost 1 base and J lost 1, with 13 bases in between. CDR3 nucleotide sequence: TGTGCCAGCAGCGTACTTGGGGCAGGGGGCACAGATACGCAGTATTTT. This codes for CASSVLGAGGTDTQYF.

The rearrangement uses TRBV28 and TRBJ1-3; TRBD1 is a possible D gene (5 bases). The germline CDR1 and CDR2 sequences are MDHEN and SYDVKM. V gave up 7 bases and J gave up 0 bases, with 16 bases separating them. The CDR3 length is 16 residues. CDR3 sequence: CASTPTGINSGNTIYF. The CDR3 bases are TGTGCCAGCACCCCTACAGGAATAAACTCTGGAAACACCATATATTTT.

The rearrangement uses TRBV5-1 and TRBJ2-5; D is possibly TRBD2 (6 bases). This CDR3 is built from 14 residues. Per the germline V gene, CDR1 is SGHRS and CDR2 is YFSETQ. Trimming took off 0 bases at V and 3 bases at J, with 9 bases between the two ends. The CDR3 sequence is CASSLAGEKETQYF. The CDR3 DNA reads as TGCGCCAGCAGCTTGGCGGGGGAAAAAGAGACCCAGTACTTC.

In DNA form, the CDR3 reads TGTGCCAGCAGCCCTAAGAGGACTAGCGGGAGGTCAGATACGCAGTATTTT. Its translation: CASSPKRTSGRSDTQYF. The chain joins TRBV9 to TRBJ2-3; 14 bases map to TRBD2. This CDR3 is built from 17 residues. V trimming: 4 bases; J trimming: 4 bases; junction bases outside the gene matches: 8. Germline CDR1 SGDLS, CDR2 YYNGEE.

The chain uses TRBV9 and TRBJ2-7, with D possibly being TRBD2 (5 bases). The CDR3 is 15 amino acids. Germline V gene data show CDR1 as SGDLS and CDR2 as YYNGEE. The V end lost 4 bases, the J end lost 2 bases, and 16 bases lay between the germline ends. CDR3 nucleotide sequence: TGTGCCAGCAGCTCCCGCCGGACGGGAACCTACGAGCAGTACTTC. The encoded protein is CASSSRRTGTYEQYF.

This clone turned up a few times. The chain is built from TRBV2 and TRBJ2-1, with D possibly matching TRBD2 (5 bases). Germline V gene data show CDR1 as SNHLY and CDR2 as FYNNEI. Trimming pared 9 bases from V and 5 bases from J, leaving 8 bases between. The CDR3 loop spans 11 amino acids. CDR3: CARTRDNEQFF. The CDR3 DNA reads as TGTGCCAGAACTAGGGACAATGAGCAGTTCTTC.

The V gene is TRBV7-9, the J gene TRBJ1-2; 10 positions agree with TRBD1. There are 16 residues in the CDR3. Germline trimming cut 3 bases from V and 4 bases from J; bases unmatched to any gene: 8. Germline CDR1 is SEHNR and CDR2 is FQNEAQ (reference sequence). CDR3 protein: CASSLGQGFEGYGYTF. As DNA, the CDR3 is TGTGCCAGCAGCTTGGGACAGGGGTTCGAAGGCTATGGCTACACCTTC.